The 2 T cell receptor beta chains below all came from one sample that was sequenced in a study of T cell changes during pregnancy in multiple sclerosis. The protocol was immunoSEQ multiplex PCR, while the TCRdb copy is restricted to in-frame clones and leaves out a portion. The data hold about 58,000 clones, with 75% to 95% observed a single time. The sample was CD4+ T cells from peripheral blood mononuclear cells, taken after pregnancy. The receptors come from a female donor in good health, enrolled as a control in a pregnancy study.

This chain uses TRBV10-3 with TRBJ2-5; TRBD1 matches 8 bases. Trimming cost V 11 bases and J 3 bases; bases outside gene matches: 8. Germline V gives CDR1 ENHRY, CDR2 SYGVKD. This CDR3 spans 13 amino acids. Here the CDR3 DNA reads TGTGCCTCCGAGGGACAGGAAAAAGAGACCCAGTACTTC. This translates into CASEGQEKETQYF.

This sequence joins TRBV29-1 and TRBJ2-7, with 10 bases fitting TRBD1. The CDR3 spans 14 residues. The V segment lost 6 bases and the J segment 1 base; nucleotides outside the gene matches: 6. The germline gives CDR1 SQVTM, CDR2 ANQGSEA. CDR3 amino acids: CSVAGQGGSYEQYF. DNA of the CDR3: TGCAGCGTCGCCGGACAGGGGGGGTCCTACGAGCAGTACTTC.